Sequencing of this T cell receptor beta chain was carried out in a study of T cell responses to AZD1222 COVID-19 vaccine (dated by TCRdb to the early 2020s). With regard to the full study: Because spike-specific TCR depth and breadth did not differ between the two schedules, AZD1222 recipients who got a second dose at roughly 4 weeks were pooled with those who got a second dose at roughly 12 weeks. Trial participants were enrolled by age into subgroups of 18-55, 56-69 and 70-plus years, and 148, 28 and 57 TCR-sequenced participants, respectively, were included in these subgroups. A total of just over 230 trial participants underwent TCR sequencing, of whom about 210 had received two doses of AZD1222 and about 25 had received two doses of the MenACWY control vaccine. The study at large found these results: The vaccine-associated CD4 TCRs covered the entire spike protein, and the dominant responses fell in regions 160-218 and 743-854. Conclusions about previously exposed vaccinees were limited because only six AZD1222 recipients were SARS-CoV-2 seropositive at baseline. Participants were mostly white British, with more females than males. The authors suggested clonal diversity may have been underestimated. The 56-69-year group was small, and its depth increase did not reach significance, likely because of low power. Spike-specific TCR breadth and depth rose significantly after two AZD1222 doses compared with day 0 and with MenACWY recipients. No day 14 peak-response samples were available, so repertoires were characterized only after the peak T cell response. Nearly half of unique spike-specific TCRs reportedly recognized epitopes outside regions mutated in the B.1.351 and B.1.1.7 variants.

A word on this clone: Its antigen remains unidentified. The sample holds no much larger clone one base away, and base qualities are not on file.

The time point label, read with the paper, signifies: baseline before first vaccination. Vaccinee samples were obtained from the UK trials COV001 and COV002, which included a single-blind randomized controlled phase 2/3 trial of AZD1222 (ChAdOx1 nCoV-19) in healthy adults. For TCRbeta chain sequencing, PBMC samples from trial participants were taken at day 0 and at day 28 after the second dose. The CDR3 regions of human TCRbeta chains were subjected to immunosequencing. For the original study's pipeline: TCRs in the repertoires were compared against a reference library of SARS-CoV-2-specific TCRs that had been generated with the MIRA antigen-specificity platform. Breadth meant the fraction of unique TCRs that were SARS-CoV-2-associated, whereas depth meant the fraction of total T cells that were SARS-CoV-2-associated. Using the MIRA data, each spike-specific TCR was mapped to the spike region that the TCR reacts to and placed in a CD4 or CD8 class. Log10-transformed breadth and depth values were compared by one-way ANOVA with Sidak's multiple comparisons tests. TCRdb took over this immuneACCESS table, retaining in-frame rearrangements with V and J assigned. Such tables are incomplete; in checked studies, under half of the missing clones stem from an unresolved V gene, and the remainder is unexplained. D and trimming come from the DNA, and the V and J calls and clone size come from that table. This sample comprises 150,000 or so clones, 85% to 95% of them detected only once. Of the sample, roughly 0.9% falls within the top ten clones.

From cysteine to phenylalanine, the CDR3 is 14 amino acids long. Only the CDR3 part of the read is kept: 42 bases, read in frame from the first base. The V end loses 6 bases and the J end loses 2 bases, and a stretch of 10 bases separates them. CDR1 and CDR2, looked up from the germline V gene, are MNHEY and SVGAGI. The chain couples TRBV6-5 to TRBJ1-4; the D gene identity is not certain. The sample was peripheral blood, taken on day 0 of AZD1222 vaccination. The source of this sequence is an adult in good health. The nucleotide sequence is TGTGCCAGCAGAACCGGAGGGACTAATGAAAAACTGTTTTTT. Translated, it reads CASRTGGTNEKLFF.